This TCR beta chain was sequenced during a study of T-cell reconstitution after alpha-beta-depleted transplantation in children. The CDR3 contains 14 residues. Germline V gives CDR1 LGHNA, CDR2 YSLEER. Trimming removed 1 base at V and 1 base at J, with 7 bases between. It was with unique molecular identifiers that the TCRbeta library was prepared. One entry per CDR3 protein results from TCRdb running MiXCR on the PCR reads. The sample has about 500,000 distinct CDR3 sequences; approximately 10% are singletons. This clonotype turned up a few times. The target antigen is unknown. General study results and limits: The origin of alpha-beta T cells about two months after transplant was reportedly several hundred expanded graft clones.

The sequence derives from a female patient aged 2-15 years who had a stem cell transplant for aplastic anemia, so the T cells may come from the graft donor. Sample: PBMCs, mostly from graft donor cells, taken 180 days after TCRalphabeta/CD19-depleted stem cell transplant. The V gene is TRBV4-3, the J gene TRBJ1-2; D call uncertain. CDR3 DNA: TGCGCCAGCAGCCAAGTAGCGCTTAACTATGGCTACACCTTC. Residues: CASSQVALNYGYTF.